The 13 T cell receptor beta chains reported below all come from one sample, sequenced in a study of T cells in Graves' hyperthyroidism and ophthalmopathy. It was RNA transcripts that yielded the amplified TCR beta CDR3 regions. HTBI primers were the set used in a first-round RT-PCR of the TCR CDR3. A single record per CDR3 protein comes from TCRdb applying MiXCR to the multiplex PCR reads. The sample lists 300,000 to 350,000 distinct CDR3 sequences; approximately 18% were seen once. Sequenced input: blood. Source of these receptors: a woman aged 40 to 50 with Graves' ophthalmopathy.

This chain connects TRBV6-2 or TRBV6-3 to TRBJ2-5; no definite D call. This CDR3 has 11 residues. Trimming cost V 8 bases and J 4 bases, with 8 bases left between them. Per the germline V gene, CDR1 is MNHEY and CDR2 is SVGEGT. The CDR3: CASQRRETQYF. CDR3 nucleotides: TGTGCCAGCCAACGACGAGAGACCCAGTACTTC.

This clonotype showed up many times. The V and J genes are TRBV5-1 and TRBJ1-1; TRBD1 might be the D (5 bases). Trimming took off 4 bases at V and 4 bases at J, with 14 bases between the two ends. The CDR3 runs to 14 residues. Germline CDR1 is SGHRS and CDR2 is YFSETQ. The chain's CDR3 is CASSRAKGVTEAFF. The CDR3 DNA follows: TGCGCCAGCAGCCGTGCGAAAGGGGTCACTGAAGCTTTCTTT.

This clonotype was observed at least ten times. The V call is TRBV6-2 or TRBV6-3, the J call TRBJ2-7; 8 bases align to TRBD1. Germline assignment: CDR1 MNHEY and CDR2 SVGEGT. V gave up 4 bases and J gave up 6 bases; unmatched junction bases: 11. The length of the CDR3 is 15 residues. This CDR3 reads CASSFGQGGLSEQYF. CDR3 DNA sequence: TGTGCCAGCAGTTTCGGACAGGGCGGCCTCAGCGAGCAGTACTTC.

This clonotype was found many times. The chain combines TRBV3-1 with TRBJ1-1, with D possibly matching TRBD1 (5 bases). Germline V CDR1 and CDR2: LGHDT, YNNKEL (reference sequence). V was clipped by 5 bases and J by 4 bases, with 20 bases between them. The CDR3 extends over 16 amino acids. CDR3: CASSSLLSGTGTEAFF. The CDR3 DNA reads as TGTGCCAGCAGCTCACTTCTCTCGGGGACGGGCACTGAAGCTTTCTTT.

This clonotype has at least ten counts. Likely a read error: the CDR3 ends without its conserved phenylalanine or tryptophan. The limits of the CDR3 on the DNA are not certain, so only TCRdb's listed CDR3 is given. The V call is TRBV12-3 or TRBV12-4, the J call TRBJ2-7; the table names TRBD1, a call not compared with the DNA. A total of 15 residues make up the CDR3, ends included. The CDR3: CASSLELQGGGLLSL.

This clonotype was recorded at least ten times. The rearrangement joins TRBV5-1 to TRBJ1-1; D is possibly TRBD1 (5 bases). The CDR3 length is 14 residues. Germline V lookup: CDR1 SGHRS, CDR2 YFSETQ. V was clipped by 0 bases and J by 11 bases, with 17 bases between them. In DNA, the CDR3 is TGCGCCAGCAGCTTGGAGTGGGACGGTGGCCTGGCTTTCTTT. This translates into CASSLEWDGGLAFF.

This clonotype has at least ten counts. The V gene is TRBV10-2, the J gene TRBJ2-2; 9 nucleotides line up with TRBD2. The CDR3 spans 17 residues. In germline, CDR1 is WSHSY, CDR2 SAAADI. The J segment lost 5 bases and the V segment lost 0 bases, leaving 7 bases of the junction unmatched. The CDR3 DNA sequence: TGCGCCAGCAGTGAGTCGGGAGGGCTAGCGGGGACCGGGGAGCTGTTTTTT. Its translation: CASSESGGLAGTGELFF.

This clonotype was seen only a few times. This chain links TRBV19 with TRBJ2-7; TRBD2 matches at 9 bases. This CDR3 is built from 16 residues. V shed 3 bases and J 3 bases; nucleotides not matched to a gene: 9. The germline CDR1 and CDR2 sequences are LNHDA and SQIVND (reference sequence). CDR3 amino acids: CASSIGWREGLYEQYF. The CDR3 DNA sequence: TGTGCCAGTAGTATTGGCTGGCGGGAGGGCCTCTACGAGCAGTACTTC.

This clonotype was counted ten times or more. The V gene is TRBV7-2, the J gene TRBJ1-1, with TRBD1 as a possible D gene (6 bases). CDR1 and CDR2 from the germline V gene are SGHTA and FQGNSA. This CDR3 has 15 amino acids. Trimming took 0 bases from V and 10 from J, leaving 18 bases between them. CDR3 nucleotides: TGTGCCAGCAGCTTAGCCCGCCAAAGTCGAGGGGGAGCTTTCTTT. The encoded protein is CASSLARQSRGGAFF.

This clonotype has at least ten counts. Here the CDR3 reads CASSLGHKQETQYF. In DNA, the CDR3 is TGTGCCAGCAGTTTGGGACACAAGCAAGAGACCCAGTACTTC. The J gene is TRBJ2-5, the V gene TRBV28; a possible D gene is TRBD1 (6 bases). The CDR3 has 14 residues. Trimming removed 3 bases at V and 2 bases at J, with 10 bases between. Germline CDR1 and CDR2: MDHEN and SYDVKM. Together with reference TRBV28 and TRBJ2-5, the CDR3 gives the full variable domain: DVKVTQSSRYLVKRTGEKVFLECVQDMDHENMFWYRQDPGLGLRLIYFSYDVKMKEKGDIPEGYSVSREKKERFSLILESASTNQTSMYLCASSLGHKQETQYFGPGTRLLVL.

The chain employs TRBV30 and TRBJ1-3, with D unresolved. Germline CDR1 reads GTSNPN; CDR2 reads SVGIG (reference sequence). The germline V and J ends were trimmed by 6 bases and 2 bases, with 14 bases remaining between them. The CDR3 covers 14 residues. The DNA for the CDR3 is TGTGCCTGTTCAGGTTTTTCGGCTGGAAACACCATATATTTT. This sequence encodes CACSGFSAGNTIYF.

This clonotype occurred many times. V usage is TRBV11-2 and J usage is TRBJ1-1; no clear D gene. Trimming cost V 5 bases and J 4 bases, with 17 bases left between them. The V gene's germline CDR1 is SGHAT and CDR2 FQNNGV. This CDR3 is built from 15 residues. CDR3 coding DNA: TGTGCCAGCAGCAGCGTGGCCGGGTTGGGCACTGAAGCTTTCTTT. Translated: CASSSVAGLGTEAFF.

This clonotype was found many times. This chain joins TRBV12-3 or TRBV12-4 and TRBJ1-2, with 10 positions matching TRBD1. This CDR3 is built from 16 residues. Germline trimming cut 6 bases from V and 4 bases from J; bases unmatched to any gene: 11. In nucleotides, the CDR3 is TGTGCCAGCAGCCATCTTAAGGGGACAGGGGTCTATGGCTACACCTTC. Amino acid sequence: CASSHLKGTGVYGYTF.